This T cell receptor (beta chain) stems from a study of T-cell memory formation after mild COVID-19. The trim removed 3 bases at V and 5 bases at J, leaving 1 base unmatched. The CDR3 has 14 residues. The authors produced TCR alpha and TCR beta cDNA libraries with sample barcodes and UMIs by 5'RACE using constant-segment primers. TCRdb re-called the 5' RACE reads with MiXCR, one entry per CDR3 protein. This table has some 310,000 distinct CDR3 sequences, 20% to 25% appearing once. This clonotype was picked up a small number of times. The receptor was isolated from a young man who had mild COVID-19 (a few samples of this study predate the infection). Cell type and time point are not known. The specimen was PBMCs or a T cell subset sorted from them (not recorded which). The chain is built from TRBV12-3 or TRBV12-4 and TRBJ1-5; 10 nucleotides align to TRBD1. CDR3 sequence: CASSLGQGYQPQHF. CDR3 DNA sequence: TGTGCCAGCAGTTTGGGACAGGGGTATCAGCCCCAGCATTTT.